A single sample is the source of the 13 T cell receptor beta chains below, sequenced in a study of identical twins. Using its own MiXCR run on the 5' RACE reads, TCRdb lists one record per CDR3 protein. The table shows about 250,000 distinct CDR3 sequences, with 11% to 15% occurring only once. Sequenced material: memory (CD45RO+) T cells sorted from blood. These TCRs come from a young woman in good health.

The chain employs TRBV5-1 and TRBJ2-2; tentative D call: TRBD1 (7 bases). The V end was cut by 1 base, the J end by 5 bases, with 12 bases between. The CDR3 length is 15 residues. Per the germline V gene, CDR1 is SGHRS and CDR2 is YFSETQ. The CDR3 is CASSLMTGRTGELFF. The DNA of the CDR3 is TGCGCCAGCAGCTTGATGACAGGGAGGACCGGGGAGCTGTTTTTT.

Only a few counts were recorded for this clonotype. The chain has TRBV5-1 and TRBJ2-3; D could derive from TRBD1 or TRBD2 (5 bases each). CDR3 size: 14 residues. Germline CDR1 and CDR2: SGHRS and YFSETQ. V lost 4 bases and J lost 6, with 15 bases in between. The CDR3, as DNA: TGCGCCAGCAGCCGGGACCTCCCCGGTGATACGCAGTATTTT. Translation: CASSRDLPGDTQYF.

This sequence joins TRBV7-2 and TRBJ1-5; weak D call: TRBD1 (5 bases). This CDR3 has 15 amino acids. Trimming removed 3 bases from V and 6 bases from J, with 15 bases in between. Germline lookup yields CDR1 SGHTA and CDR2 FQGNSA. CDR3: CASSFSARVTQPQHF. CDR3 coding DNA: TGTGCCAGCAGCTTTTCGGCCAGGGTCACTCAGCCCCAGCATTTT.

The CDR3 protein is CASSAGPPPYEQYF. The CDR3 DNA is TGTGCCAGTTCAGCGGGTCCTCCCCCCTACGAGCAGTACTTC. The genes are TRBV14 and TRBJ2-7, with D maybe TRBD2 (6 bases). V was pared by 9 bases and J by 2 bases, with 17 bases between. The CDR3 covers 14 residues. Per germline, CDR1 SGHDN and CDR2 FVKESK.

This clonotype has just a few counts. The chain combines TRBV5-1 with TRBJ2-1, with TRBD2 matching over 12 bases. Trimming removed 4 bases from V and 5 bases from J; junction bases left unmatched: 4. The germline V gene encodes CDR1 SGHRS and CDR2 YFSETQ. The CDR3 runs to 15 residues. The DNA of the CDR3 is TGCGCCAGCAGCCTGACTAGCGGGAGTAACAATGAGCAGTTCTTC. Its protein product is CASSLTSGSNNEQFF.

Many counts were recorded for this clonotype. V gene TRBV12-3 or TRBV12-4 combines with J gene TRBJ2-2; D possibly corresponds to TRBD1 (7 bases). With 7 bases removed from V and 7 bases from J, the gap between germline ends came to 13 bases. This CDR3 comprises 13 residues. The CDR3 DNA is TGTGCCAGCACCCCAGGGGGAGGCGGGGAGCTGTTTTTT. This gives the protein CASTPGGGGELFF.

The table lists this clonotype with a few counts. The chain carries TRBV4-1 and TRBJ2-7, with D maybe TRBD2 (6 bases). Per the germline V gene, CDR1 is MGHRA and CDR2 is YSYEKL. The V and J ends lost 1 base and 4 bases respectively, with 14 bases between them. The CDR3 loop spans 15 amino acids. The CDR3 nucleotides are TGCGCCAGCAGCCAAGTAAAGGGTGGAGGGTACGAGCAGTACTTC. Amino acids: CASSQVKGGGYEQYF.

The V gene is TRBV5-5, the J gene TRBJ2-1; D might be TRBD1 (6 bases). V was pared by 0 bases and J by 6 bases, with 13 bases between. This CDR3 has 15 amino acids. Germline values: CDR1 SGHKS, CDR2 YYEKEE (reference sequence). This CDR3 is CASSLGVTGGNEQFF. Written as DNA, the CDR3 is TGTGCCAGCAGCTTGGGGGTGACAGGTGGCAATGAGCAGTTCTTC.

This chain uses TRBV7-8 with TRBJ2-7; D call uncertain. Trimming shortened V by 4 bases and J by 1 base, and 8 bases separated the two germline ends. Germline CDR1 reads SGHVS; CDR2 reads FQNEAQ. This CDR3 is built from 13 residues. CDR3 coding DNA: TGTGCCAGCAGCTCGCCCCGATCCTACGAGCAGTACTTC. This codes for CASSSPRSYEQYF. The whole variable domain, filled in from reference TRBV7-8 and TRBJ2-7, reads GAGVSQSPRYKVAKRGQDVALRCDPISGHVSLFWYQQALGQGPEFLTYFQNEAQLDKSGLPSDRFFAERPEGSVSTLKIQRTQQEDSAVYLCASSSPRSYEQYFGPGTRLTVT.

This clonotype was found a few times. This CDR3 reads CSASEEKLFF. The CDR3 coding sequence is TGCAGTGCTAGTGAGGAAAAACTGTTTTTT. The chain links TRBV20-1 to TRBJ1-4; D not resolved. This CDR3 spans 10 amino acids. The V end lost 3 bases, the J end lost 8 bases, and 4 bases lay between the germline ends. Germline V gives CDR1 DFQATT, CDR2 SNEGSKA (reference sequence).

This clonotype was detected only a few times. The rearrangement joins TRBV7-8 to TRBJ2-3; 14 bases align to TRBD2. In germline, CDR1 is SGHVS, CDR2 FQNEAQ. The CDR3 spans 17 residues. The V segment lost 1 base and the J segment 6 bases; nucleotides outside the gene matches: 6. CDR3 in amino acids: CASSLVGLAGAVDTQYF. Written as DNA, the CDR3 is TGTGCCAGCAGCTTAGTGGGACTAGCGGGAGCAGTGGATACGCAGTATTTT.

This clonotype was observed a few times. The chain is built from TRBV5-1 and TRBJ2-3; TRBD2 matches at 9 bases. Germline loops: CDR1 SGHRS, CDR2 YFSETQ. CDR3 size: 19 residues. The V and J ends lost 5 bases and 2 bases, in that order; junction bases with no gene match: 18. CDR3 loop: CASSRAEGPAGGPTDTQYF. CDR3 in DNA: TGCGCCAGCAGTAGAGCAGAGGGTCCAGCGGGAGGACCCACAGATACGCAGTATTTT.

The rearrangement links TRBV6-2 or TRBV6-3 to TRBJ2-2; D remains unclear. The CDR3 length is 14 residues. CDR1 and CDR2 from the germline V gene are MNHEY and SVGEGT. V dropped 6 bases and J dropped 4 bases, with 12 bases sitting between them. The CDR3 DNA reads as TGTGCCAGCAGCCACGGGTCGACCACCGGGGAGCTGTTTTTT. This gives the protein CASSHGSTTGELFF.